This entry is about one TCR beta chain. Antigen unknown. The record originates from a study of a mutant IDH1 vaccine in newly diagnosed glioma. For the study at large: Patients under treatment included around 60% males and about 38% females and had a mean age of approximately 43 years. Therapy received beforehand was radiotherapy, temozolomide, or both, with most patients given both. The study's findings and limits: Any relationship between pseudoprogression and changes in top peripheral T cell clonotypes seemed absent. Patients mounted vaccine-induced immune responses in around 93% of cases.

Between the trimmed V and J ends, which lost 0 bases and 0 bases, there was a span of 12 bases. Per germline, CDR1 SGDLS and CDR2 YYNGEE. The CDR3 has 17 residues. The sample's time point: week 5, during vaccination. Doses consisted of 300 ug of mutant IDH1 20-mer peptide each, paired with topical imiquimod. TCRdb's copy holds only in-frame clones and misses some; the assay was immunoSEQ multiplex PCR. Found here are over 30,000 clones, about three fifths of them singletons; the top ten hold approximately 10%. This chain uses TRBV9 with TRBJ1-4; tentative D call: TRBD1 (5 bases). The clonotype comes from a woman between 18 and 29 years old with glioma. Sample: PBMCs, taken from a glioma patient whose treatment included an IDH1 peptide vaccine. The CDR3 nucleotides read TGTGCCAGCAGCGTAGACAGGCGGGAGTCAACTAATGAAAAACTGTTTTTT. It codes for CASSVDRRESTNEKLFF.